Shown below are 18 T cell receptor beta chains from a single sample sequenced in a study of T-cell memory formation after mild COVID-19. In TCRdb, the 5' RACE reads were re-called with MiXCR into one record per CDR3 protein. The table records around 200,000 distinct CDR3 sequences, roughly a tenth of them present only once. Sequencing input: PBMCs or a T cell subset sorted from them (not recorded which). The source of these receptors is a man aged 18 to 30 who had mild COVID-19 (a few samples of this study predate the infection). Cell type and time point are not known.

This clonotype was seen many times. CDR3 loop: CASSSDRGSWGSDTQYF. The CDR3 DNA reads TGTGCCAGCAGTTCGGACAGGGGGTCTTGGGGGTCAGATACGCAGTATTTT. The rearrangement joins TRBV11-2 to TRBJ2-3; 10 nucleotides agree with TRBD1. The CDR3 spans 17 residues. Looked up from germline, CDR1 is SGHAT and CDR2 is FQNNGV. V was pared by 6 bases and J by 4 bases, with 13 bases of the junction left unmatched.

This clonotype was seen more than once but under ten times. This chain links TRBV5-1 with TRBJ1-4, with a possible D match to TRBD1 (6 bases). V was cut by 9 bases and J by 12 bases, with 24 bases left in between. Germline CDR1 is SGHRS and CDR2 is YFSETQ. This CDR3 has 14 residues. The CDR3 bases are TGCGCCACTTCAGTGGGGGCCCCTCCAGGACAACTGTTTTTT. Protein sequence: CATSVGAPPGQLFF.

This clonotype has only a few counts. This chain uses TRBV5-1 with TRBJ1-5, with 8 bases fitting TRBD1. The CDR3 is 15 amino acids. Trimming cost V 5 bases and J 7 bases; bases outside gene matches: 11. Germline V gene sequence: CDR1 SGHRS, CDR2 YFSETQ. The CDR3 sequence: CASSPQTGDGQPQHF. CDR3 DNA sequence: TGCGCCAGCAGTCCTCAGACAGGGGACGGGCAGCCCCAGCATTTT.

The chain recombines TRBV4-1 with TRBJ2-5; the D gene could be TRBD1 or TRBD2 (7 bases each). The CDR3 runs 15 residues. Germline V gene sequence: CDR1 MGHRA, CDR2 YSYEKL. Trimming took 2 bases from V and 5 from J, leaving 15 bases between them. The CDR3 sequence: CASSQPRGGGETQYF. CDR3 nucleotide sequence: TGCGCCAGCAGCCAACCGAGGGGAGGGGGCGAGACCCAGTACTTC.

This clonotype was recorded many times. The chain joins TRBV7-2 to TRBJ1-1; 7 bases align to TRBD1. The V and J ends lost 5 bases and 4 bases, in that order; junction bases with no gene match: 7. The V gene's germline CDR1 is SGHTA and CDR2 FQGNSA. CDR3 length: 14 residues. CDR3 loop: CASSRDRFFTEAFF. The CDR3 DNA reads TGTGCCAGCAGCCGGGACAGATTTTTCACTGAAGCTTTCTTT.

This clonotype showed up just a few times. CDR3 protein: CASSLDRGRDAFF. CDR3 bases: TGTGCCAGCAGCTTAGACAGGGGGCGAGATGCTTTCTTT. This chain links TRBV7-2 with TRBJ1-1; 9 positions agree with TRBD1. The CDR3 spans 13 residues. The V and J ends lost 1 base and 11 bases, in that order; junction bases with no gene match: 5. The germline V gene has CDR1 SGHTA and CDR2 FQGNSA.

This clonotype was seen a handful of times. The J gene is TRBJ2-7, the V gene TRBV6-6; D gene ambiguous. In germline, CDR1 is MNHNY, CDR2 SVGAGI (reference sequence). The CDR3 contains 13 residues. V lost 10 bases and J 2 bases, leaving 15 bases between the germline ends. The CDR3 sequence: CAILIQLTYEQYV. For the CDR3, the DNA is TGTGCCATTTTGATCCAACTAACCTACGAGCAGTACGTC.

V usage is TRBV24-1 and J usage is TRBJ2-3; 8 bases align to TRBD2. V lost 2 bases to trimming and J lost 5 bases; unmatched junction nucleotides: 8. The CDR3 is 16 residues long. Germline V lookup: CDR1 KGHDR, CDR2 SFDVKD. The CDR3 protein is CATSDSVAGMGDTQYF. Here the CDR3 DNA reads TGTGCCACCAGTGATTCCGTAGCGGGAATGGGAGATACGCAGTATTTT.

The J gene is TRBJ2-3, the V gene TRBV24-1; D could derive from TRBD1 or TRBD2 (5 bases each). The CDR3 runs to 12 residues. The V end lost 9 bases, the J end lost 2 bases, and 8 bases lay between the germline ends. Germline V gene sequence: CDR1 KGHDR, CDR2 SFDVKD. The CDR3, as DNA: TGTGCCACCGCCGGGACCACAGATACGCAGTATTTT. The encoded protein is CATAGTTDTQYF.

This chain connects TRBV6-5 to TRBJ1-5; D gene unclear. The CDR3 consists of 13 residues. CDR1 is MNHEY and CDR2 is SVGAGI in the germline V gene. The V end lost 4 bases, the J end lost 5 bases, and 9 bases lay between the germline ends. The CDR3 DNA follows: TGTGCCAGCAGTTTCAAGGAAGATCAGCCCCAGCATTTT. This translates into CASSFKEDQPQHF.

This clonotype was detected many times. This rearrangement joins TRBV5-1 to TRBJ2-3, with TRBD2 matching over 10 bases. There are 15 residues in the CDR3. CDR1 and CDR2 (germline): SGHRS, YFSETQ. With V trimmed by 2 bases and J by 2 bases, 2 bases remained unmatched. CDR3 in amino acids: CASSFSGGPTDTQYF. For the CDR3, the DNA is TGCGCCAGCAGCTTTAGCGGGGGGCCCACAGATACGCAGTATTTT.

This clonotype was detected once. The V call is TRBV7-3, the J call TRBJ2-1, with a possible D match to TRBD2 (5 bases). The length of the CDR3 is 13 residues. V lost 4 bases and J 10 bases, leaving 14 bases between the germline ends. The germline V gene has CDR1 SGHTA and CDR2 FQGTGA. CDR3 loop: CASSSGTGVEQFF. In nucleotides, the CDR3 is TGTGCCAGCAGCTCCGGAACCGGGGTGGAGCAGTTCTTC.

This clonotype showed up just a few times. V gene TRBV10-3 combines with J gene TRBJ2-5, with D unresolved. Per the germline V gene, CDR1 is ENHRY and CDR2 is SYGVKD. The V end was cut by 4 bases, the J end by 5 bases, with 11 bases between. The CDR3 has 13 residues. CDR3 residues: CAISGSTRETQYF. CDR3 DNA sequence: TGTGCCATCAGTGGATCAACGCGGGAGACCCAGTACTTC.

The chain employs TRBV13 and TRBJ2-5; TRBD1 agrees at 7 bases. After removal of 5 bases from V and 2 bases from J, the junction contained 8 bases not matched to a gene. The CDR3 is 15 amino acids. The germline V gene encodes CDR1 PRHDT and CDR2 FYEKMQ (reference sequence). CDR3 loop: CASSDGTDTQETQYF. CDR3 bases: TGTGCCAGCAGCGATGGGACAGACACACAAGAGACCCAGTACTTC. Filled out from reference TRBV13 and TRBJ2-5, the complete variable domain reads AAGVIQSPRHLIKEKRETATLKCYPIPRHDTVYWYQQGPGQDPQFLISFYEKMQSDKGSIPDRFSAQQFSDYHSELNMSSLELGDSALYFCASSDGTDTQETQYFGPGTRLLVL.

In its sample, this clonotype was seen a few times. The chain couples TRBV7-9 to TRBJ2-1; D may be TRBD1 (6 bases). V lost 8 bases to trimming and J lost 6 bases, with 23 bases between them. The length of the CDR3 is 16 residues. The germline CDR1 and CDR2 sequences are SEHNR and FQNEAQ (reference sequence). The CDR3 protein is CASFIATGKFRNEQFF. In DNA, the CDR3 is TGTGCCAGCTTCATCGCTACAGGGAAATTTCGCAATGAGCAGTTCTTC.

The V and J genes are TRBV7-9 and TRBJ1-2; the D gene is possibly TRBD1 (6 bases). CDR3 length equals 13 residues. Germline V gene data show CDR1 as SEHNR and CDR2 as FQNEAQ (reference sequence). Deletions cut 1 base from V and 6 bases from J, with 9 bases between. CDR3: CASSLEGEDGYTF. DNA of the CDR3: TGTGCCAGCAGCTTAGAGGGGGAAGATGGCTACACCTTC.

This sequence joins TRBV6-2 or TRBV6-3 and TRBJ2-7, with D possibly matching TRBD1 (6 bases). The CDR3 runs to 11 residues. Germline-derived CDR1 and CDR2 are MNHEY and SVGEGT. With 5 bases removed from V and 6 bases from J, the gap between germline ends came to 8 bases. This CDR3 reads CASSQGSEQYF. As DNA, the CDR3 is TGTGCCAGCAGTCAGGGGAGCGAGCAGTACTTC.

In its sample, this clonotype was seen a few times. J is TRBJ2-5 and V is TRBV5-6; D is undetermined. V lost 6 bases to trimming and J lost 0 bases, with 18 bases between them. Germline CDR1 and CDR2: SGHDT and YYEEEE. The CDR3 runs 16 residues. CDR3 loop: CASKLALLGYQETQYF. CDR3 bases: TGTGCCAGCAAGCTTGCGCTTTTGGGGTACCAAGAGACCCAGTACTTC. Together with reference TRBV5-6 and TRBJ2-5, the CDR3 gives the full variable domain: DAGVTQSPTHLIKTRGQQVTLRCSPKSGHDTVSWYQQALGQGPQFIFQYYEEEERQRGNFPDRFSGHQFPNYSSELNVNALLLGDSALYLCASKLALLGYQETQYFGPGTRLLVL.